Each of the 31 T cell receptor beta chains below was sequenced from the same sample in a study of blood T cell repertoires in COVID-19. The table came from immunoSEQ multiplex PCR; TCRdb's copy has only in-frame clones and leaves some out. The sample contains 35,000 to 50,000 clones, approximately 71% of which appear only once. Sequences were obtained from peripheral blood. The receptors were sampled from a man at least 80 years old with acute or convalescent COVID-19.

This clone was observed at least ten times. This chain uses TRBV7-8 with TRBJ2-5, with D uncertain. CDR1 is SGHVS, CDR2 FQNEAQ, per germline. The CDR3 spans 14 residues. Trimming removed 5 bases from V and 5 bases from J, with 15 bases in between. CDR3 sequence (DNA): TGTGCCAGCAGCCCGAGTCGGGTATTGGAGACCCAGTACTTC. It yields the protein CASSPSRVLETQYF.

The chain joins TRBV18 to TRBJ1-1; D remains unclear. V shed 3 bases and J shed 4 bases, with 12 bases lying between them. Germline CDR1 reads KGHSH; CDR2 reads LQKENI. This CDR3 comprises 14 residues. CDR3 sequence: CASSPTEERTEAFF. DNA of the CDR3: TGTGCCAGCTCACCCACCGAAGAGCGCACTGAAGCTTTCTTT.

The V call is TRBV12-3 or TRBV12-4, the J call TRBJ1-6; 11 bases agree with TRBD1. Trimming cost V 8 bases and J 10 bases; bases outside gene matches: 4. The CDR3 has 13 amino acids. The CDR3 DNA sequence: TGTGCCAGCTGGACAGGGGGCGGATCACCCCTCCACTTT. Its translation: CASWTGGGSPLHF.

The chain recombines TRBV7-9 with TRBJ1-1; D is possibly TRBD1 (6 bases). The germline V gene encodes CDR1 SEHNR and CDR2 FQNEAQ (reference sequence). V shed 3 bases and J shed 6 bases, with 14 bases lying between them. The CDR3 sequence is 14 residues long. The CDR3 loop is CASSFGRGGSEAFF. The DNA of the CDR3 is TGTGCCAGCAGCTTTGGCAGGGGAGGGTCTGAAGCTTTCTTT. The full variable domain, completed using reference TRBV7-9 and TRBJ1-1, is DTGVSQNPRHKITKRGQNVTFRCDPISEHNRLYWYRQTLGQGPEFLTYFQNEAQLEKSRLLSDRFSAERPKGSFSTLEIQRTEQGDSAMYLCASSFGRGGSEAFFGQGTRLTVV.

The gene calls are TRBV7-8 and TRBJ2-5, with D possibly matching TRBD1 (7 bases). This CDR3 spans 16 amino acids. CDR1 is SGHVS, CDR2 FQNEAQ, per germline. V was clipped by 1 base and J by 4 bases, with 16 bases between them. For the CDR3, the DNA is TGTGCCAGCAGCTTAGTTGAAGGGGGCGGGATAGAGACCCAGTACTTC. Translating gives CASSLVEGGGIETQYF.

In the case of this clone: This specimen includes other DNA sequences encoding the same CDR3. J is TRBJ1-2 and V is TRBV6-5; D perhaps matches TRBD1 (5 bases). The V end lost 2 bases, the J end lost 4 bases, and 8 bases lay between the germline ends. The germline CDR1 and CDR2 sequences are MNHEY and SVGAGI. CDR3 size: 13 residues. CDR3 in DNA: TGTGCCAGCAGTTACGAAAGGGGCTATGGCTACACCTTC. Its protein product is CASSYERGYGYTF.

The chain couples TRBV9 to TRBJ2-2; D perhaps matches TRBD2 (5 bases). CDR3 size: 13 residues. Germline CDR1 reads SGDLS; CDR2 reads YYNGEE. V was clipped by 8 bases and J by 1 base, with 9 bases between them. The CDR3 spells CASTRGNTGELFF. The CDR3 nucleotides read TGTGCCAGTACACGGGGGAACACCGGGGAGCTGTTTTTT. The whole variable domain, remainder taken from reference TRBV9 and TRBJ2-2, is DSGVTQTPKHLITATGQRVTLRCSPRSGDLSVYWYQQSLDQGLQFLIQYYNGEERAKGNILERFSAQQFPDLHSELNLSSLELGDSALYFCASTRGNTGELFFGEGSRLTVL.

The rearrangement uses TRBV5-1 and TRBJ2-3; 7 positions agree with TRBD1. There are 15 residues in the CDR3. CDR1 is SGHRS, CDR2 YFSETQ, per germline. Trimming took 2 bases from V and 4 from J; bases not matched to a gene: 7. DNA of the CDR3: TGCGCCAGCAGCTTCGTCGGGCAGGGGGCAGATACGCAGTATTTT. It translates to CASSFVGQGADTQYF.

This clone was detected only once. The gene calls are TRBV9 and TRBJ2-3; 9 bases are shared with TRBD2. The V and J ends lost 4 bases and 0 bases, in that order; junction bases with no gene match: 3. From germline, CDR1 is SGDLS and CDR2 YYNGEE. This CDR3 comprises 15 residues. DNA for the CDR3: TGTGCCAGCAGCACCCTAGCGGGAAGCACAGATACGCAGTATTTT. Translating gives CASSTLAGSTDTQYF. Full variable domain (remainder filled in from reference TRBV9 and TRBJ2-3): DSGVTQTPKHLITATGQRVTLRCSPRSGDLSVYWYQQSLDQGLQFLIQYYNGEERAKGNILERFSAQQFPDLHSELNLSSLELGDSALYFCASSTLAGSTDTQYFGPGTRLTVL.

The genes are TRBV10-3 and TRBJ2-1; D gene ambiguous. CDR3 size: 14 residues. Between the trimmed V and J ends, which lost 7 bases and 3 bases, there was a span of 13 bases. Germline V gives CDR1 ENHRY, CDR2 SYGVKD. CDR3 in DNA: TGTGCCATCAACAACAGTCCAGGCTACAATGAGCAGTTCTTC. This encodes CAINNSPGYNEQFF.

The chain employs TRBV6-6 and TRBJ2-1, with 8 bases that match TRBD2. V lost 0 bases and J lost 8; bases outside the gene matches: 9. CDR3 length: 16 residues. Germline V gene sequence: CDR1 MNHNY, CDR2 SVGAGI (reference sequence). CDR3 nucleotides: TGTGCCAGCAGTTACTCGTGGACTAGCTTGATCTATGAGCAGTTCTTC. Translation gives CASSYSWTSLIYEQFF.

The gene calls are TRBV7-2 and TRBJ1-6, with 7 bases matching TRBD1. After removal of 0 bases from V and 13 bases from J, the junction contained 9 bases not matched to a gene. The CDR3 consists of 15 residues. Germline loops: CDR1 SGHTA, CDR2 FQGNSA. The CDR3 protein is CASSLALDRVTPLHF. CDR3 bases: TGTGCCAGCAGCTTAGCCCTAGACAGGGTAACGCCCCTCCACTTT.

This clone has more than one count but fewer than ten. The chain is built from TRBV5-1 and TRBJ2-7, with TRBD2 matching over 8 bases. The ends lost 4 bases at V and 7 bases at J; junction bases unmatched: 7. This CDR3 contains 13 residues. Germline V gene lookup returns CDR1 SGHRS and CDR2 YFSETQ. The CDR3 DNA reads TGCGCCAGCAGCATCGGGAGGGCCGGTGAGCAGTACTTC. As protein: CASSIGRAGEQYF.

In its sample, this clone was seen once. The V and J genes are TRBV10-1 and TRBJ2-3, with 9 bases identical to TRBD1. Trimming removed 2 bases from V and 6 bases from J; junction bases left unmatched: 0. Germline V gene lookup returns CDR1 WNHNN and CDR2 SYGVQD (reference sequence). The CDR3 spans 13 residues. CDR3 region: CASSEGQGDTQYF. CDR3 nucleotides: TGCGCCAGCAGTGAGGGACAGGGGGATACGCAGTATTTT.

CDR3 loop: CASSLGQGHDEQYF. The CDR3 bases are TGTGCCAGCAGCTTAGGCCAGGGACATGACGAGCAGTACTTC. The chain couples TRBV11-3 to TRBJ2-7, with D perhaps TRBD1 (6 bases). This CDR3 has 14 amino acids. Germline loops: CDR1 SGHNT, CDR2 YENEEA. Deletions cut 1 base from V and 5 bases from J, with 12 bases between.

The rearrangement uses TRBV13 and TRBJ1-1; TRBD1 might be the D (6 bases). V dropped 5 bases and J dropped 3 bases, with 13 bases sitting between them. The germline gives CDR1 PRHDT, CDR2 FYEKMQ (reference sequence). The CDR3 loop spans 14 amino acids. Here the CDR3 DNA reads TGTGCCAGCAGCGGCAGGGGTTTCGACACTGAAGCTTTCTTT. Its translation is CASSGRGFDTEAFF.

The gene calls are TRBV3-1 (or the pseudogene TRBV3-2) and TRBJ1-1; D not resolved. The CDR3 is 14 amino acids. V dropped 0 bases and J dropped 3 bases, with 8 bases sitting between them. The V gene's germline CDR1 is LGHDT and CDR2 YNNKEL (reference sequence). CDR3 in DNA: TGTGCCAGCAGCCAAGAGTCGGGGTACACTGAAGCTTTCTTT. Amino acid sequence: CASSQESGYTEAFF.

The chain couples TRBV6-5 to TRBJ2-3, with 7 positions matching TRBD1. Germline values: CDR1 MNHEY, CDR2 SVGAGI. This CDR3 spans 14 amino acids. The V segment lost 2 bases and the J segment 6 bases; nucleotides outside the gene matches: 5. DNA for the CDR3: TGTGCCAGCAGTTACGCTGACAGGGCGGATACGCAGTATTTT. This encodes CASSYADRADTQYF.

This rearrangement joins TRBV6-5 to TRBJ1-3; D is perhaps TRBD1 (5 bases). The CDR3 loop spans 15 amino acids. V was shortened by 6 bases and J by 2 bases, with 14 bases between the two germline ends. Germline values: CDR1 MNHEY, CDR2 SVGAGI. CDR3: CASSDDGGAGNTIYF. The CDR3 DNA reads TGTGCCAGCAGCGACGATGGGGGGGCTGGAAACACCATATATTTT.

This rearrangement joins TRBV10-3 to TRBJ2-1; 11 bases line up with TRBD1. Germline CDR1 reads ENHRY; CDR2 reads SYGVKD. The junction had 5 bases not matched to a gene; V was cut back by 6 bases and J by 4 bases. CDR3 length: 15 residues. The CDR3 loop is CAIRIGQGAYNEQFF. The CDR3 DNA is TGTGCCATCAGGATAGGACAGGGGGCTTACAATGAGCAGTTCTTC.

The chain employs TRBV5-1 and TRBJ1-1; weak D call: TRBD1 (5 bases). The CDR3 runs 16 residues. Per the germline V gene, CDR1 is SGHRS and CDR2 is YFSETQ. V shed 3 bases and J shed 0 bases, with 15 bases lying between them. In nucleotides, the CDR3 is TGCGCCAGCAGCTCAGGGTCCCTGGGGATGAACACTGAAGCTTTCTTT. Translation: CASSSGSLGMNTEAFF.

A few counts support this clone. The J gene is TRBJ2-1, the V gene TRBV20-1; 7 bases fit TRBD2. With 3 bases clipped from V and 8 bases from J, the junction kept 10 bases outside the gene matches. The CDR3 runs 14 residues. Germline V lookup: CDR1 DFQATT, CDR2 SNEGSKA (reference sequence). CDR3 bases: TGCAGTGCTAGTGCGGGACTGGGAGGGGATGAGCAGTTCTTC. Its protein is CSASAGLGGDEQFF.

The chain has TRBV19 and TRBJ2-5; TRBD2 is a possible D gene (7 bases). V lost 6 bases and J lost 5, with 16 bases in between. There are 14 residues in the CDR3. Germline CDR1 LNHDA, CDR2 SQIVND (reference sequence). CDR3 region: CASRRQVGGETQYF. As DNA, the CDR3 is TGTGCCAGTAGACGACAGGTGGGGGGGGAGACCCAGTACTTC.

The gene calls are TRBV6-5 and TRBJ2-1; 11 bases are shared with TRBD2. J was trimmed by 6 bases and V by 6 bases; bases with no gene match: 7. CDR3 size: 15 residues. In germline, CDR1 is MNHEY, CDR2 SVGAGI. The CDR3 nucleotides read TGTGCCAGCAGCCAAGAGGGACTAGCGGCCAATGAGCAGTTCTTC. As protein: CASSQEGLAANEQFF.

The rearrangement uses TRBV19 and TRBJ1-5; 7 nucleotides align to TRBD1. There are 14 residues in the CDR3. Per the germline V gene, CDR1 is LNHDA and CDR2 is SQIVND (reference sequence). The V segment lost 4 bases and the J segment 9 bases; nucleotides outside the gene matches: 9. CDR3 DNA: TGTGCCAGTAGTAGAACAGGGGACGGTAGGCCCCAGCATTTT. It codes for CASSRTGDGRPQHF.

The chain employs TRBV5-6 and TRBJ1-6, with D maybe TRBD1 (5 bases). The CDR3 runs to 15 residues. CDR1 is SGHDT and CDR2 is YYEEEE in the germline V gene. V dropped 3 bases and J dropped 5 bases, with 12 bases sitting between them. CDR3 loop: CASSWGDRDNSPLHF. The CDR3 DNA sequence: TGTGCCAGCAGCTGGGGGGATCGTGATAATTCACCCCTCCACTTT.

The chain has TRBV5-1 and TRBJ2-1; D gene uncertain. V lost 2 bases, J lost 5 bases, and 8 bases lay in between. The CDR3 sequence is 13 residues long. Germline CDR1 is SGHRS and CDR2 is YFSETQ. The chain's CDR3 is CASSFIRNNEQFF. CDR3 nucleotides: TGCGCCAGCAGCTTTATCAGAAACAATGAGCAGTTCTTC.

The J gene is TRBJ2-1, the V gene TRBV10-3; D perhaps matches TRBD1 (5 bases). The CDR3 is made up of 13 amino acids. The germline V gene encodes CDR1 ENHRY and CDR2 SYGVKD. Trimming removed 6 bases at V and 4 bases at J, with 10 bases between. As DNA, the CDR3 is TGTGCCATCAGCTTTGACAGTTACAATGAGCAGTTCTTC. Residues: CAISFDSYNEQFF.

The chain is built from TRBV19 and TRBJ1-5; 8 nucleotides agree with TRBD1. Trimming took 6 bases from V and 11 from J; bases not matched to a gene: 6. In germline, CDR1 is LNHDA, CDR2 SQIVND (reference sequence). The CDR3 is made up of 12 amino acids. The CDR3 is CASRLGQGAQHF. For the CDR3, the DNA is TGTGCCAGTAGATTAGGACAGGGAGCCCAGCATTTT.

The CDR3 loop reads CASSGGLDAGELFF. CDR3 bases: TGTGCCAGCAGTGGAGGTTTGGATGCCGGGGAGCTGTTTTTT. The rearrangement joins TRBV2 to TRBJ2-2; D gene ambiguous. This CDR3 contains 14 residues. Germline values: CDR1 SNHLY, CDR2 FYNNEI. Trimming pared 4 bases from V and 6 bases from J, leaving 12 bases between.

This chain links TRBV27 with TRBJ1-6; D is uncertain. Trimming took off 4 bases at V and 7 bases at J, with 5 bases between the two ends. The V gene's germline CDR1 is MNHEY and CDR2 SMNVEV (reference sequence). The CDR3 sequence is 12 residues long. CDR3 DNA: TGTGCCAGCAGTTCCCAGAATTCACCCCTCCACTTT. Encoded protein: CASSSQNSPLHF.